Following are 25 T cell receptor beta chains from one sample sequenced in a study of blood T cell repertoires in COVID-19. Using immunoSEQ multiplex PCR, the repertoire was profiled, and TCRdb retains in-frame clones only, with some absent. The repertoire has under 200,000 clones, approximately 82% of them found once; the top ten carry 4.4%. The sequenced material came from PBMCs or T cells enriched from blood (not recorded which). Every receptor here comes from a woman aged 45-60 years who had recovered from COVID-19.

The chain couples TRBV12-3 or TRBV12-4 to TRBJ2-5, with no clear D. Trimming removed 0 bases at V and 5 bases at J, with 7 bases between. This CDR3 is built from 13 residues. This chain's CDR3 is CASSLARSETQYF. Written as DNA, the CDR3 is TGTGCCAGCAGTTTAGCGCGGAGTGAGACCCAGTACTTC.

This clone was detected only a few times. The rearrangement joins TRBV20-1 to TRBJ2-5; TRBD1 might be the D (5 bases). Germline-derived CDR1 and CDR2 are DFQATT and SNEGSKA (reference sequence). The CDR3 spans 9 residues. The CDR3 DNA reads as TGCACATGGGGCCAGACCCAGTACTTC. As protein: CTWGQTQYF.

The chain has TRBV4-2 and TRBJ2-5; 9 bases map to TRBD1. This CDR3 comprises 17 residues. Trimming cost V 2 bases and J 4 bases; bases outside gene matches: 11. CDR1 is LGHNA and CDR2 is YNFKEQ in the germline V gene. CDR3 in DNA: TGTGCCAGCAGCCAACTGACGACAGGGGGGTGGTCAGAGACCCAGTACTTC. It is translated as CASSQLTTGGWSETQYF.

The chain has TRBV19 and TRBJ2-1, with a tentative D call TRBD1 (5 bases). Trimming cost V 7 bases and J 7 bases, with 20 bases left between them. The CDR3 is 15 amino acids. Germline V gene data show CDR1 as LNHDA and CDR2 as SQIVND (reference sequence). CDR3 residues: CASTPMGLGGNEQFF. The CDR3 region has the DNA TGTGCCAGTACTCCCATGGGGCTTGGTGGGAATGAGCAGTTCTTC.

CDR3 nucleotides: TGTGCCAGCAGTGCCCTACAGGGGCACTATGGCTACACCTTC. Translation gives CASSALQGHYGYTF. The chain recombines TRBV28 with TRBJ1-2, with TRBD1 matching 7 bases. The junction had 6 bases not matched to a gene; V was cut back by 5 bases and J by 3 bases. CDR1 MDHEN and CDR2 SYDVKM come from the germline V gene. There are 14 residues in the CDR3.

The V and J genes are TRBV5-1 and TRBJ2-5, with 8 bases identical to TRBD1. Trimming took 3 bases from V and 3 from J; bases not matched to a gene: 4. The length of the CDR3 is 14 residues. Germline V gene sequence: CDR1 SGHRS, CDR2 YFSETQ. The CDR3 sequence is CASSSLTGEETQYF. The DNA for the CDR3 is TGCGCCAGCAGCTCCTTGACAGGGGAAGAGACCCAGTACTTC.

The J gene is TRBJ2-5, the V gene TRBV5-4; 14 nucleotides agree with TRBD2. Trimming cost V 3 bases and J 9 bases; bases outside gene matches: 4. The CDR3 has 14 residues. In germline, CDR1 is SGHNT, CDR2 YYREEE (reference sequence). This chain's CDR3 is CASSSGLAGVAQYF. The CDR3 DNA sequence: TGTGCCAGCAGCTCGGGACTAGCGGGGGTGGCCCAGTACTTC.

The V call is TRBV6-2 or TRBV6-3, the J call TRBJ2-7; 7 bases match TRBD2. CDR3 length: 14 residues. The trim removed 5 bases at V and 1 base at J, leaving 5 bases unmatched. Germline V gives CDR1 MNHEY, CDR2 SVGEGT. The CDR3 loop reads CASSQTSRSYEQYV. The CDR3 DNA follows: TGTGCCAGCAGTCAGACTAGCAGATCCTACGAGCAGTACGTC.

CDR3: CASSDGVLTTDTQYF. CDR3 in DNA: TGTGCCAGCAGTGACGGGGTTTTGACCACAGATACGCAGTATTTT. The chain combines TRBV6-1 with TRBJ2-3, with D tentatively TRBD2 (5 bases). CDR3 length equals 15 residues. Germline CDR1 is MNHNS and CDR2 is SASEGT. V was pared by 3 bases and J by 2 bases, with 12 bases between.

The DNA of the CDR3 is TGTGCCAGCAGCGTAGGAGGGAGCGGCACAGATACGCAGTATTTT. This encodes CASSVGGSGTDTQYF. The chain uses TRBV9 and TRBJ2-3; possible D gene TRBD2, 5 bases. Per germline, CDR1 SGDLS and CDR2 YYNGEE. V was pared by 0 bases and J by 1 base, with 9 bases between. CDR3 length: 15 residues.

V and J are TRBV5-1 and TRBJ1-6; 12 bases agree with TRBD1. V shed 3 bases, J shed 6 bases, and the junction held 4 bases outside the gene matches. Per germline, CDR1 SGHRS and CDR2 YFSETQ. This CDR3 contains 16 residues. The DNA for the CDR3 is TGCGCCAGCAGCTCCGGGACAGGGGGCATTAATTCACCCCTCCACTTT. Encoded protein: CASSSGTGGINSPLHF.

Only one count was recorded for this clone. The chain couples TRBV3-1 (or the pseudogene TRBV3-2) to TRBJ2-3; D remains ambiguous. V lost 2 bases and J lost 0, with 3 bases in between. The CDR3 is 13 residues long. Germline V gene sequence: CDR1 LGHDT, CDR2 YNNKEL (reference sequence). The CDR3 here is CASSQSSTDTQYF. Here the CDR3 DNA reads TGTGCCAGCAGCCAATCAAGCACAGATACGCAGTATTTT.

The rearrangement links TRBV28 to TRBJ1-2; D possibly corresponds to TRBD1 (5 bases). The ends were cut back, 6 bases at V and 8 bases at J, with 16 bases in the middle. This CDR3 contains 13 residues. Per the germline V gene, CDR1 is MDHEN and CDR2 is SYDVKM. CDR3 bases: TGTGCCAGCAGACCAGGGTCGATGGGAGGCTACACCTTC. As protein: CASRPGSMGGYTF.

The chain couples TRBV7-9 to TRBJ1-3; TRBD1 aligns across 8 bases. The CDR3 extends over 15 amino acids. J lost 0 bases, V lost 5 bases, and 3 bases had no gene match. Germline V gene sequence: CDR1 SEHNR, CDR2 FQNEAQ (reference sequence). The DNA of the CDR3 is TGTGCCAGCAGCCTACAGGGGGTCTCTGGAAACACCATATATTTT. This sequence encodes CASSLQGVSGNTIYF.

The chain has TRBV25-1 and TRBJ1-1; D is ambiguous. Germline V gene sequence: CDR1 MGHDK, CDR2 SYGVNS. Trimming took off 5 bases at V and 3 bases at J, with 16 bases between the two ends. CDR3 length: 15 amino acids. CDR3 coding DNA: TGTGCCAGCAGTCACCCCTCCCGAGGATACACTGAAGCTTTCTTT. Its protein product is CASSHPSRGYTEAFF.

The chain has TRBV6-4 and TRBJ1-1; D is perhaps TRBD1 (5 bases). Trimming stripped 3 bases from V and 0 bases from J, with 11 bases between. Germline values: CDR1 MRHNA, CDR2 SNTAGT. This CDR3 comprises 15 residues. The CDR3 loop reads CASSETGGMNTEAFF. The CDR3 DNA reads as TGTGCCAGCAGTGAAACCGGGGGGATGAACACTGAAGCTTTCTTT.

This chain joins TRBV6-2 or TRBV6-3 and TRBJ2-4, with D unresolved. V lost 5 bases to trimming and J lost 6 bases, with 17 bases between them. The germline V gene has CDR1 MNHEY and CDR2 SVGEGT. The CDR3 contains 15 residues. CDR3 in amino acids: CASSGLAAHRNIQYF. CDR3 coding DNA: TGTGCCAGCAGTGGGCTGGCCGCTCATAGAAACATTCAGTACTTC.

The chain employs TRBV5-3 and TRBJ2-7; 8 bases line up with TRBD1. TRBV5-3 is assigned to the ORF class and has an uncertain function. The CDR3 extends over 18 amino acids. The trim removed 0 bases at V and 4 bases at J, leaving 15 bases unmatched. CDR3 DNA sequence: TGTGCCAGAAGCTTGGGAGGGACAGGTCCATCTCGTAGATACGAGCAGTACGTC. Translated: CARSLGGTGPSRRYEQYV.

This chain joins TRBV28 and TRBJ1-5, with TRBD1 identical over 7 bases. J was trimmed by 11 bases and V by 8 bases; bases with no gene match: 9. Germline V gene data show CDR1 as MDHEN and CDR2 as SYDVKM. The CDR3 length is 12 residues. CDR3 bases: TGTGCCAGCCGGACAGGCCTTGAAGCCCAGCATTTT. It codes for CASRTGLEAQHF.

This clone has a single count. The CDR3 region is CASSESGNSPLHF. CDR3 in DNA: TGTGCCAGCAGTGAATCAGGGAATTCACCCCTCCACTTT. The rearrangement links TRBV25-1 to TRBJ1-6; D may be TRBD1 (5 bases). V was shortened by 1 base and J by 7 bases, with 5 bases between the two germline ends. This CDR3 has 13 amino acids. Germline V lookup: CDR1 MGHDK, CDR2 SYGVNS.

This chain joins TRBV7-2 and TRBJ1-2, with D possibly being TRBD1 (6 bases). The CDR3 is 16 residues long. Between the trimmed V and J ends, which lost 1 base and 5 bases, there was a span of 17 bases. Germline lookup yields CDR1 SGHTA and CDR2 FQGNSA. CDR3 DNA sequence: TGTGCCAGCAGCTTAGACACCCCAGGGACACCTTATGGCTACACCTTC. It is translated as CASSLDTPGTPYGYTF. Full variable domain (outside the CDR3, taken from reference TRBV7-2 and TRBJ1-2): GAGVSQSPSNKVTEKGKDVELRCDPISGHTALYWYRQSLGQGLEFLIYFQGNSAPDKSGLPSDRFSAERTGGSVSTLTIQRTQQEDSAVYLCASSLDTPGTPYGYTFGSGTRLTVV.

The chain has TRBV28 and TRBJ1-5, with D tentatively TRBD1 (5 bases). Trimming left V 4 bases short and J 5 bases short, with 15 bases between. This CDR3 comprises 15 residues. Germline assignment: CDR1 MDHEN and CDR2 SYDVKM. CDR3 nucleotide sequence: TGTGCCAGCAGTTCCCGCGGGGGGAGGGATCAGCCCCAGCATTTT. Its translation is CASSSRGGRDQPQHF.

This clone was counted between two and nine times. V gene TRBV6-5 combines with J gene TRBJ1-4; TRBD1 aligns across 9 bases. The CDR3 covers 15 residues. V lost 2 bases, J lost 7 bases, and 5 bases stayed unmatched. Germline values: CDR1 MNHEY, CDR2 SVGAGI. CDR3 protein: CASSYGTGSVEKLFF. CDR3 DNA: TGTGCCAGCAGTTACGGGACAGGGAGTGTTGAAAAACTGTTTTTT.

The sample holds a few counts of this clone. The V call is TRBV6-5, the J call TRBJ1-5; TRBD1 matches 10 bases. The CDR3 is 15 amino acids. V was pared by 6 bases and J by 7 bases, with 9 bases of the junction left unmatched. Germline V gene data show CDR1 as MNHEY and CDR2 as SVGAGI. The chain's CDR3 is CASSPGTGDGQPQHF. The CDR3 region has the DNA TGTGCCAGCAGCCCCGGGACAGGGGACGGGCAGCCCCAGCATTTT.

The V call is TRBV6-5, the J call TRBJ1-5; D ambiguous. There are 13 residues in the CDR3. Germline values: CDR1 MNHEY, CDR2 SVGAGI. Trimming shortened V by 8 bases and J by 7 bases, and 15 bases separated the two germline ends. The CDR3 nucleotides read TGTGCCAGCGGGCGGGCATTCGGCCAGCCCCAGCATTTT. Protein product: CASGRAFGQPQHF.